This T cell receptor (beta chain) was found in a study of blood T cell repertoires in COVID-19. Data came from immunoSEQ multiplex PCR; TCRdb stores just in-frame clones and leaves some out. The sample comprises 75,000 to 90,000 clones, roughly 80% of which are singletons, and approximately 34% rests with the top ten. V was trimmed by 3 bases and J by 3 bases, leaving 8 bases between them. The CDR3 totals 13 residues. CDR1 and CDR2 (germline): SGHAT, FQDESV (reference sequence). The clonotype was recovered from a man in his sixties with COVID-19, enrolled during active disease. Specimen: peripheral blood. This chain connects TRBV11-1 to TRBJ1-2; D is unclear. CDR3 in DNA: TGTGCCAGCAGCTTTACGAGGGACTATGGCTACACCTTC. Its translation is CASSFTRDYGYTF.